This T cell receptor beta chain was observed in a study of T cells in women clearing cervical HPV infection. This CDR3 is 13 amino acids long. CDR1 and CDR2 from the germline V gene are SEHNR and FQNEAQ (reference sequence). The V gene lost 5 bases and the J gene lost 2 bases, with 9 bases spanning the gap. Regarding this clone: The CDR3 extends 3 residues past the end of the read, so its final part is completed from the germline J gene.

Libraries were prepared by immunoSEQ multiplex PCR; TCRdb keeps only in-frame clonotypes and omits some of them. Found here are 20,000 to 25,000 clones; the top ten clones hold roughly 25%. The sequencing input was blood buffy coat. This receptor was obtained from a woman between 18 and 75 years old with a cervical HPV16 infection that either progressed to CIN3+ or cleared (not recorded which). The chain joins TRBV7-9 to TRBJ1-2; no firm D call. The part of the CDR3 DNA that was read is TGTGCCAGCAGCGCGGACTGGAACTATGGC. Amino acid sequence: CASSADWNYG. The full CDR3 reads CASSADWNYGYTF.